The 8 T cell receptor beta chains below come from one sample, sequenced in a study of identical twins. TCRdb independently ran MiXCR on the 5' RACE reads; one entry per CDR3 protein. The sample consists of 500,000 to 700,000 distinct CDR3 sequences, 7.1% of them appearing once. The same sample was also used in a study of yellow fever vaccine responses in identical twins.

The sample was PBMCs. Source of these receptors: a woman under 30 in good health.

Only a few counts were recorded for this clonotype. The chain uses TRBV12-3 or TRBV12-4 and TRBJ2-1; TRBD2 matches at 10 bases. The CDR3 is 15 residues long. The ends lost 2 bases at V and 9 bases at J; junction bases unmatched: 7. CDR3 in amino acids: CASSLSSGRALEQFF. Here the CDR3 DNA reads TGTGCCAGCAGTTTATCGAGCGGGAGGGCCCTTGAGCAGTTCTTC.

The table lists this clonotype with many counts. CDR3 nucleotide sequence: TGTGCCAGCAGCCAAGATTTCCCTAAGTCGGGCACCCTAAGGGAGACCCAGTACTTC. Protein product: CASSQDFPKSGTLRETQYF. The chain joins TRBV14 to TRBJ2-5; D ambiguous. CDR3 length equals 19 residues. CDR1 and CDR2 (germline): SGHDN, FVKESK. The ends were cut back, 0 bases at V and 5 bases at J, with 25 bases in the middle.

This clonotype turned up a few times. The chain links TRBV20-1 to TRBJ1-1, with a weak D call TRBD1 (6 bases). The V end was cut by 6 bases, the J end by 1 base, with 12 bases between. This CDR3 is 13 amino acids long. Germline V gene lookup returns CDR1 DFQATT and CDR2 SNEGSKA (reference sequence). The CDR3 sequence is CSALTGWNTEAFF. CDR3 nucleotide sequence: TGCAGTGCGCTAACAGGGTGGAACACTGAAGCTTTCTTT.

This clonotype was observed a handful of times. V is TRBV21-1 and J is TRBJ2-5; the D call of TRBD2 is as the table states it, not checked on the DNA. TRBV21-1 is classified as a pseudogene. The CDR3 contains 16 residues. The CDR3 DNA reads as TGCCCCAACGGAACTAGCGGGAGTGTGAGACAAGAGACCCAGTACTTC. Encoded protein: CPNGTSGSVRQETQYF.

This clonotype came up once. Written as DNA, the CDR3 is TGCAGCGTTGATAGAGGCGCCGGGAACACTGAAGCTTTCTTT. The encoded protein is CSVDRGAGNTEAFF. V usage is TRBV29-1 and J usage is TRBJ1-1; D not resolved. Trimming stripped 3 bases from V and 1 base from J, with 12 bases between. Per germline, CDR1 SQVTM and CDR2 ANQGSEA. The CDR3 has 14 amino acids.

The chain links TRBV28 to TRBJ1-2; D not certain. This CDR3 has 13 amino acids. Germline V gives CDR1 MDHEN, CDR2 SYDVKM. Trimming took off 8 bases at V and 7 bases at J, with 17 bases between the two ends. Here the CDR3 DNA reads TGTGCCAGCTCCCGGGCGGGGTGGGGTGGCTACACCTTC. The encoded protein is CASSRAGWGGYTF.

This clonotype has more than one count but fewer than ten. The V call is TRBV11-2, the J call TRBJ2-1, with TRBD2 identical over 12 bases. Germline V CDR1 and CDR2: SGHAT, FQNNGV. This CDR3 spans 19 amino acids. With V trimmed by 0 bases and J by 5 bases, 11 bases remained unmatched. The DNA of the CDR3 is TGTGCCAGCAGCTTAGATCTCCCCATTGGACTAGCGGGAAACAATGAGCAGTTCTTC. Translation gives CASSLDLPIGLAGNNEQFF.

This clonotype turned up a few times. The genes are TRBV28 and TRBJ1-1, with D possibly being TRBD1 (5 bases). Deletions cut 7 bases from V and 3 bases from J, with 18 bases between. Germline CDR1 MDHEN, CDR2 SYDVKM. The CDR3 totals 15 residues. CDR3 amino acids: CASTTGGARDTEAFF. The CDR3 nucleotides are TGTGCCAGCACCACTGGAGGGGCGCGAGACACTGAAGCTTTCTTT.